A selection of T cell receptor beta chains follows, all from one sample in a study of OX40 agonist ivuxolimab in advanced cancers. The protocol was immunoSEQ multiplex PCR, while the TCRdb copy is restricted to in-frame clones and leaves out a portion. The sample has fewer than 12,000 clones, less than 85% seen once. The material sequenced was CD4+ or CD8+ T cells sorted from blood, taken in a trial of the OX40 agonist ivuxolimab. Receptors were obtained from an adult with an advanced solid tumor such as melanoma, head and neck, liver or kidney cancer. Each CDR3 is given with its conserved first and last residue. The D gene is left open where the match is weak. Size is omitted from some rows. Given values are once, few, many or a class for expanded clones.

j_gene: TRBJ2-7; d_gene: NA; abundance: NA; v_gene: TRBV2; CDR3nt: TGTGCCAGCAGTGAAGCGCCGGCAGGGTTTGGCTACGAGCAGTACTTC; CDR3aa: CASSEAPAGFGYEQYF
j_gene: TRBJ2-1; d_gene: NA; abundance: NA; v_gene: TRBV27; CDR3nt: TGTGCCAGCAGTTTAGATCGAGCCAATGAGCAGTTCTTC; CDR3aa: CASSLDRANEQFF
j_gene: TRBJ2-7; d_gene: TRBD1; abundance: NA; v_gene: TRBV29-1; CDR3nt: TGCAGCGTTGTTCGTACAGGGGTAGACTACGAGCAGTACTTC; CDR3aa: CSVVRTGVDYEQYF
j_gene: TRBJ1-2; d_gene: NA; abundance: once; v_gene: TRBV27; CDR3nt: TGTGCCAGCAGTCTTTTGGGGTTTCGGGGCTACACCTTC; CDR3aa: CASSLLGFRGYTF
j_gene: TRBJ2-1; d_gene: TRBD2; abundance: NA; v_gene: TRBV28; CDR3nt: TGTGCCAGCAGTTTTCTGGGACTAGCATCCTACAATGAGCAGTTCTTC; CDR3aa: CASSFLGLASYNEQFF
j_gene: TRBJ2-7; d_gene: NA; abundance: NA; v_gene: TRBV4-1; CDR3nt: TGCGCCAGCAGCCCCGGGGGCACTCCCTACGAGCAGTACTTC; CDR3aa: CASSPGGTPYEQYF
j_gene: TRBJ2-3; d_gene: NA; abundance: NA; v_gene: TRBV4-1; CDR3nt: TGCGCCAGCGCTTGGTCCACTGACGCAGATACGCAGTATTTT; CDR3aa: CASAWSTDADTQYF
j_gene: TRBJ2-4; d_gene: NA; abundance: once; v_gene: TRBV4-3; CDR3nt: TGCGCCAGCAGCCAAGATGGGGGATCCAAAAACATTCAGTACTTC; CDR3aa: CASSQDGGSKNIQYF
j_gene: TRBJ2-1; d_gene: TRBD1; abundance: NA; v_gene: TRBV4-3; CDR3nt: TGCGCCAGCAGCCAAGATTGGCAGGGGGTATACAATGAGCAGTTCTTC; CDR3aa: CASSQDWQGVYNEQFF
j_gene: TRBJ2-1; d_gene: NA; abundance: NA; v_gene: TRBV11-2; CDR3nt: TGTGCCAGCAGCTCCCAGGGGGGTAGGGACAATGAGCAGTTCTTC; CDR3aa: CASSSQGGRDNEQFF
j_gene: TRBJ2-7; d_gene: TRBD1; abundance: NA; v_gene: TRBV9; CDR3nt: TGTGCCAGCAGCCCAGGGACAGGGGGCATGGACGAGCAGTACTTC; CDR3aa: CASSPGTGGMDEQYF
j_gene: TRBJ2-5; d_gene: NA; abundance: NA; v_gene: TRBV9; CDR3nt: TGTGCCAGCAGCGTAGACGGGAGCCAAGAGACCCAGTACTTC; CDR3aa: CASSVDGSQETQYF
j_gene: TRBJ1-2; d_gene: TRBD1; abundance: NA; v_gene: TRBV14; CDR3nt: TGTGCCAGCAGCCCACGGGACAGATATGGCTACACCTTC; CDR3aa: CASSPRDRYGYTF
j_gene: TRBJ2-3; d_gene: TRBD2; abundance: NA; v_gene: TRBV5-5; CDR3nt: TGTGCCAGCAGCTTGGCAGTTAGCGGGGAGTGGGGAACGCAGTATTTT; CDR3aa: CASSLAVSGEWGTQYF
j_gene: TRBJ2-5; d_gene: NA; abundance: NA; v_gene: TRBV2; CDR3nt: TGTGCCAGCAGTGAGGGAGGGGGTACCCGGGAGACCCAGTACTTC; CDR3aa: CASSEGGGTRETQYF
j_gene: TRBJ2-1; d_gene: NA; abundance: NA; v_gene: TRBV4-3; CDR3nt: TGCGCCAGCAGCCAAGATGGGCAGGGAGGCGTGGATGAGCAGTTCTTC; CDR3aa: CASSQDGQGGVDEQFF
j_gene: TRBJ2-2; d_gene: TRBD2; abundance: NA; v_gene: TRBV28; CDR3nt: TGTGCCAGCAGTCCCGGGAGGTTGTACACCGGGGAGCTGTTTTTT; CDR3aa: CASSPGRLYTGELFF
j_gene: TRBJ2-7; d_gene: NA; abundance: NA; v_gene: TRBV27; CDR3nt: TGTGCCAGCAGTTGGGCAAGCTCCTACGAGCAGTACTTC; CDR3aa: CASSWASSYEQYF
j_gene: TRBJ2-5; d_gene: NA; abundance: NA; v_gene: TRBV9; CDR3nt: TGTGCCAGCAGCGTAGAGGCGGCAAGAGAGACCCAGTACTTC; CDR3aa: CASSVEAARETQYF
j_gene: TRBJ2-7; d_gene: NA; abundance: NA; v_gene: TRBV27; CDR3nt: TGTGCCAGCAGTTCGGTTCTTAGCTCTCGTTCCTACGAGCAGTACTTC; CDR3aa: CASSSVLSSRSYEQYF
j_gene: TRBJ2-7; d_gene: NA; abundance: once; v_gene: TRBV9; CDR3nt: TGTGCCAGCAGCGGCTCGGGGGCGGCCTACGAGCAGTACTTC; CDR3aa: CASSGSGAAYEQYF
j_gene: TRBJ1-3; d_gene: NA; abundance: NA; v_gene: TRBV9; CDR3nt: TGTGCCAGCAGCGTCAACTCATTGGGACACGCCTCTGGAAACACCATATATTTT; CDR3aa: CASSVNSLGHASGNTIYF
j_gene: TRBJ2-5; d_gene: TRBD1; abundance: NA; v_gene: TRBV9; CDR3nt: TGTGCCAGCAGCATACAGGGGGCACGGGAGACCCAGTACTTC; CDR3aa: CASSIQGARETQYF
j_gene: TRBJ2-7; d_gene: TRBD1; abundance: NA; v_gene: TRBV9; CDR3nt: TGTGCCAGCAGCTATAAAGGGGACAGGGACGACGAGCAGTACTTC; CDR3aa: CASSYKGDRDDEQYF
j_gene: TRBJ1-4; d_gene: NA; abundance: NA; v_gene: TRBV5-8; CDR3nt: TGTGCCAGCAGCCACGGGACCGAAGCAACTAATGAAAAACTGTTTTTT; CDR3aa: CASSHGTEATNEKLFF
j_gene: TRBJ2-5; d_gene: NA; abundance: NA; v_gene: TRBV9; CDR3nt: TGTGCCAGCAGCGTAGCCGGGGTCCAAGAGACCCAGTACTTC; CDR3aa: CASSVAGVQETQYF
j_gene: TRBJ1-6; d_gene: NA; abundance: NA; v_gene: TRBV27; CDR3nt: TGTGCCAGCAGTCTTGGCAGCGCTAATTCACCCCTCCACTTT; CDR3aa: CASSLGSANSPLHF
j_gene: TRBJ1-1; d_gene: TRBD1; abundance: NA; v_gene: TRBV28; CDR3nt: TGTGCCAGCAACTTGGACAGGACGAACACTGAAGCTTTCTTT; CDR3aa: CASNLDRTNTEAFF
j_gene: TRBJ2-1; d_gene: NA; abundance: NA; v_gene: TRBV4-2; CDR3nt: TGTGCCAGCAGCCATCTGAGGACCGGGACCAACAATGAGCAGTTCTTC; CDR3aa: CASSHLRTGTNNEQFF
j_gene: TRBJ2-5; d_gene: NA; abundance: NA; v_gene: TRBV7-2; CDR3nt: TGTGCCAGCAGCTTACGGGGCTTTCAGAGTGAGGAGACCCAGTACTTC; CDR3aa: CASSLRGFQSEETQYF
j_gene: TRBJ2-5; d_gene: TRBD1; abundance: NA; v_gene: TRBV27; CDR3nt: TGTGCCAGCAGTGCCCGGGACAGGGGGTTGTCATCGGAGACCCAGTACTTC; CDR3aa: CASSARDRGLSSETQYF
j_gene: TRBJ2-1; d_gene: TRBD1; abundance: NA; v_gene: TRBV25-1; CDR3nt: TGTGCCAGCAGTTACCCAGGGACAGGGGACTACAATGAGCAGTTCTTC; CDR3aa: CASSYPGTGDYNEQFF
j_gene: TRBJ2-7; d_gene: NA; abundance: NA; v_gene: TRBV9; CDR3nt: TGTGCCAGCAGCGTAGATGGGGTGGTGAGGAACGAGCAGTACTTC; CDR3aa: CASSVDGVVRNEQYF
j_gene: TRBJ2-4; d_gene: NA; abundance: NA; v_gene: TRBV28; CDR3nt: TGTGCCAGCAGTTTATTAGGGACGGTCGACCAAAACATTCAGTACTTC; CDR3aa: CASSLLGTVDQNIQYF
j_gene: TRBJ2-7; d_gene: NA; abundance: NA; v_gene: TRBV9; CDR3nt: TGTGCCAGCAGCGTAGCTACGGGGGGCGGCCACGAGCAGTACTTC; CDR3aa: CASSVATGGGHEQYF
j_gene: TRBJ2-1; d_gene: TRBD1; abundance: NA; v_gene: TRBV7-9; CDR3nt: TGTGCCAGCAGCCGGACAGGGGGGAGTAGCCATGAGCAGTTCTTC; CDR3aa: CASSRTGGSSHEQFF
j_gene: TRBJ2-7; d_gene: TRBD2; abundance: NA; v_gene: TRBV18; CDR3nt: TGTGCCAGCTCCCTGGTTGGTGGCGGGAGGGCCTCATTATACGAGCAGTACTTC; CDR3aa: CASSLVGGGRASLYEQYF
j_gene: TRBJ2-3; d_gene: TRBD2; abundance: NA; v_gene: TRBV11-2; CDR3nt: TGTGCCAGCAGTTCACGGACTAGCGGGGGTTATACGCAGTATTTT; CDR3aa: CASSSRTSGGYTQYF
j_gene: TRBJ1-2; d_gene: NA; abundance: large; v_gene: TRBV9; CDR3nt: TGTGCCAGCAGCGTAGACAGTGCCTATGGCTACACCTTC; CDR3aa: CASSVDSAYGYTF
j_gene: TRBJ2-3; d_gene: TRBD1; abundance: once; v_gene: TRBV19; CDR3nt: TGTGCCAGTAGTCCGGGACAGATCACAGATACGCAGTATTTT; CDR3aa: CASSPGQITDTQYF
j_gene: TRBJ1-1; d_gene: NA; abundance: NA; v_gene: TRBV29-1; CDR3nt: TGCAGCGTTGGTGCAGGGGACGCTGAAGCTTTCTTT; CDR3aa: CSVGAGDAEAFF
j_gene: TRBJ2-2; d_gene: TRBD2; abundance: NA; v_gene: TRBV4-3; CDR3nt: TGCGCCAGCAGCCAAGAGTTTAACGGGAGGGCCACCGGGGAGCTGTTTTTT; CDR3aa: CASSQEFNGRATGELFF
j_gene: TRBJ2-7; d_gene: NA; abundance: NA; v_gene: TRBV6-1; CDR3nt: TGTGCCAGCAGCTCACCACGGGGACACGAGTACGAGCAGTACTTC; CDR3aa: CASSSPRGHEYEQYF
j_gene: TRBJ2-6; d_gene: NA; abundance: NA; v_gene: TRBV4-1; CDR3nt: TGCGCCAGCAGCCAACATCCCCAGACGGAAAACTCTGGGGCCAACGTCCTGACTTTC; CDR3aa: CASSQHPQTENSGANVLTF
j_gene: TRBJ1-1; d_gene: NA; abundance: NA; v_gene: TRBV20-1; CDR3nt: TGCAGTGCTAGTAAGCGGGATGAAGCTTTCTTT; CDR3aa: CSASKRDEAFF
j_gene: TRBJ2-1; d_gene: NA; abundance: NA; v_gene: TRBV5-6; CDR3nt: TGTGCCAGCAGCTTGTGGACGGACAATGAGCAGTTCTTC; CDR3aa: CASSLWTDNEQFF
j_gene: TRBJ1-1; d_gene: NA; abundance: NA; v_gene: TRBV25-1; CDR3nt: TGTGCCAGCAGTGAGGCAGTGAACACTGAAGCTTTCTTT; CDR3aa: CASSEAVNTEAFF
j_gene: TRBJ2-1; d_gene: NA; abundance: NA; v_gene: TRBV11-3; CDR3nt: TGTGCCAGCAGCTCTAGAGACGGACAGTTTGGAAATGAGCAGTTCTTC; CDR3aa: CASSSRDGQFGNEQFF
j_gene: TRBJ1-6; d_gene: TRBD1; abundance: NA; v_gene: TRBV9; CDR3nt: TGTGCCAGCAGCCGGGACAGTGGAAATTCACCCCTCCACTTT; CDR3aa: CASSRDSGNSPLHF
j_gene: TRBJ2-7; d_gene: NA; abundance: NA; v_gene: TRBV7-8; CDR3nt: TGTGCCAGCAGCCAACAGCGCTACGAGCAGTACTTC; CDR3aa: CASSQQRYEQYF
j_gene: TRBJ1-4; d_gene: TRBD1; abundance: NA; v_gene: TRBV25-1; CDR3nt: TGTGCCAGCAGTGAATGGGGCAGGGGGCAAAGTGAGGATGAAAAACTGTTTTTT; CDR3aa: CASSEWGRGQSEDEKLFF
j_gene: TRBJ2-7; d_gene: NA; abundance: NA; v_gene: TRBV18; CDR3nt: TGTGCCAGCTCACCTCTGGACGGCACCTACGAGCAGTACTTC; CDR3aa: CASSPLDGTYEQYF
j_gene: TRBJ2-1; d_gene: TRBD1; abundance: NA; v_gene: TRBV5-1; CDR3nt: TGCGCCAGCAGCTTGGGACAGGGATTCAATGAGCAGTTCTTC; CDR3aa: CASSLGQGFNEQFF
j_gene: TRBJ2-1; d_gene: NA; abundance: medium-sized; v_gene: TRBV19; CDR3nt: TGTGCCAGTAGCAGAAGAGGGACGGAGAGTGTCTACAATGAGCAGTTCTTC; CDR3aa: CASSRRGTESVYNEQFF
j_gene: TRBJ1-1; d_gene: TRBD1; abundance: once; v_gene: TRBV9; CDR3nt: TGTGCCAGCAGCGAACCGGGACAGGGAGTTTTAGCTGAAGCTTTCTTT; CDR3aa: CASSEPGQGVLAEAFF
j_gene: TRBJ1-1; d_gene: NA; abundance: NA; v_gene: TRBV7-3; CDR3nt: TGTGCCAGCAGCTTATCAGGAATGAACACTGAAGCTTTCTTT; CDR3aa: CASSLSGMNTEAFF
j_gene: TRBJ1-2; d_gene: NA; abundance: NA; v_gene: TRBV9; CDR3nt: TGTGCCAGCAGCGTAGGGACGGGCTACACCTTC; CDR3aa: CASSVGTGYTF
j_gene: TRBJ2-1; d_gene: NA; abundance: NA; v_gene: TRBV19; CDR3nt: TGTGCCAGCTCCCTAGGGTCTAGCGCCTACAATGAGCAGTTCTTC; CDR3aa: CASSLGSSAYNEQFF
j_gene: TRBJ2-3; d_gene: TRBD2; abundance: NA; v_gene: TRBV4-3; CDR3nt: TGCGCCAGCAGCCAAGTCCGAGCGGGAGGGGCAGATACGCAGTATTTT; CDR3aa: CASSQVRAGGADTQYF